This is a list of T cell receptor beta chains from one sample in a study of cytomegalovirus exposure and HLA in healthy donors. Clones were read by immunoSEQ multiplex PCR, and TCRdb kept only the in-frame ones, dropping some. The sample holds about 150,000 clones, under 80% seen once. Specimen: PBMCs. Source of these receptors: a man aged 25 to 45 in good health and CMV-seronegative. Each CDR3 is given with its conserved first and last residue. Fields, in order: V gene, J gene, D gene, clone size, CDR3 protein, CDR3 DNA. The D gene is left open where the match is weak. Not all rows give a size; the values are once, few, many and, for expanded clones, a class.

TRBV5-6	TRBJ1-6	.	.	CASSFTSFPPLNF	TGTGCCAGCAGCTTTACGAGTTTTCCACCCCTCAACTTT
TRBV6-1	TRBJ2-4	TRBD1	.	CASSERTGSSIQYF	TGTGCCAGCAGTGAACGGACAGGGTCAAGCATTCAGTACTTC
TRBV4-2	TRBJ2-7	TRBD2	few	CASSQVGSGGTYEQYF	TGTGCCAGCAGCCAAGTTGGAAGCGGGGGAACCTACGAGCAGTACTTC
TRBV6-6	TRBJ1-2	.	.	CASSYSGDGYTF	TGTGCCAGCAGTTACTCAGGGGATGGCTACACCTTC
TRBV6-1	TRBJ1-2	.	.	CASSEIWGANYGYTF	TGTGCCAGCAGTGAAATCTGGGGAGCTAACTATGGCTACACCTTC
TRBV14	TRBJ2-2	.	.	CATSTGTNTGELFF	TGTGCCACCTCAACAGGGACGAACACCGGGGAGCTGTTTTTT
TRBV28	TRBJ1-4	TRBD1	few	CASIIGQGGKLFF	TGTGCCAGCATTATCGGACAGGGTGGTAAACTGTTTTTT
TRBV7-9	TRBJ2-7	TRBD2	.	CASSPPGGIEQYF	TGTGCCAGCAGCCCCCCGGGGGGGATCGAGCAGTACTTC
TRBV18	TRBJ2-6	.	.	CASSFAMEGGSGANVLTF	TGTGCCAGCTCCTTTGCGATGGAGGGAGGAAGTGGGGCCAACGTCCTGACTTTC
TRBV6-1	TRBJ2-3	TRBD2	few	CASRLAGGPTDTQYF	TGTGCCAGCCGACTAGCGGGGGGGCCAACAGATACGCAGTATTTT
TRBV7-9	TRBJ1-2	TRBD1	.	CASSLRTGQGYTF	TGTGCCAGCAGCCTTCGGACAGGGCAGGGCTACACCTTC
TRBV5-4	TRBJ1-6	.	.	CASSFRTPNSPLHF	TGTGCCAGCAGCTTCCGGACTCCTAATTCACCCCTCCACTTT
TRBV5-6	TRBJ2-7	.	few	CASSLGPTGEGEQYF	TGTGCCAGCAGCTTGGGCCCGACAGGGGAGGGCGAGCAGTACTTC
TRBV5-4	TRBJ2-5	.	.	CASSPLRQTETQYF	TGTGCCAGCAGTCCCCTAAGACAGACGGAGACCCAGTACTTC
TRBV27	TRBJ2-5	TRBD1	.	CASSLSGTGGWETQYF	TGTGCCAGCAGTTTATCGGGGACAGGGGGCTGGGAGACCCAGTACTTC
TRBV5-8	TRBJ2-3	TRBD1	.	CASSRDRGTDTQYF	TGTGCCAGCAGCCGGGACAGGGGGACAGATACGCAGTATTTT
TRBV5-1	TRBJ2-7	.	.	CASSLVGGSSYEQYF	TGCGCCAGCAGCTTGGTGGGGGGTAGCTCCTACGAGCAGTACTTC
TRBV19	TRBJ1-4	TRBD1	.	CASSIGATGGYEKLFF	TGTGCCAGTAGTATAGGGGCGACAGGGGGCTACGAAAAACTGTTTTTT